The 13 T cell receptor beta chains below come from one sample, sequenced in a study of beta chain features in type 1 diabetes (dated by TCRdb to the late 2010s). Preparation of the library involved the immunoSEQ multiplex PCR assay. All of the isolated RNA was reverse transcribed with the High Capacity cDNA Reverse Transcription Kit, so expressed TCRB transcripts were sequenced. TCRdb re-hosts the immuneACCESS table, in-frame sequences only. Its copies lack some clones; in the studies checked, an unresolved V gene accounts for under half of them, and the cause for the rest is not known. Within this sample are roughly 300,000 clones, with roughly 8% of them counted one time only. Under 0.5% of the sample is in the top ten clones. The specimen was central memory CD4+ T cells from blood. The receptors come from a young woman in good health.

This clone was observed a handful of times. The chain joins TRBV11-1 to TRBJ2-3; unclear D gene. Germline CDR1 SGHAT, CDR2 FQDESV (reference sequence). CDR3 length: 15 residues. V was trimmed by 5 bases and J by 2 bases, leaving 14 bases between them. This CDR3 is CASSPQTQATDTQYF. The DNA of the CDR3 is TGTGCCAGCAGCCCCCAAACGCAGGCCACAGATACGCAGTATTTT.

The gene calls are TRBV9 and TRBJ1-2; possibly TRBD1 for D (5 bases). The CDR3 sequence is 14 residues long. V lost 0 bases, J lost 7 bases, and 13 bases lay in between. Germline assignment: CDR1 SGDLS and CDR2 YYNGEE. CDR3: CASSVGPGLSGYTF. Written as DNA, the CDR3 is TGTGCCAGCAGCGTAGGTCCGGGGCTCTCTGGCTACACCTTC.

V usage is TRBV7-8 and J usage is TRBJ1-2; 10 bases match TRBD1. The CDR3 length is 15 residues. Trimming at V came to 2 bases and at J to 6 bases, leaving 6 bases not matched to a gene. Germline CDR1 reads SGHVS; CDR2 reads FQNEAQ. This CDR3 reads CASSLNWDRGNGYTF. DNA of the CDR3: TGTGCCAGCAGCTTAAATTGGGACAGGGGCAATGGCTACACCTTC.

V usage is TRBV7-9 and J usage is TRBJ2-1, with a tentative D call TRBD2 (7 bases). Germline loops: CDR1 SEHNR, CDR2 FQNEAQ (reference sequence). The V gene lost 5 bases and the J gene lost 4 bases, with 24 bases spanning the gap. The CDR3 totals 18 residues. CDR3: CASSPSNWRGGRYNEQFF. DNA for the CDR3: TGTGCCAGCAGCCCCTCAAACTGGAGGGGGGGTAGGTACAATGAGCAGTTCTTC.

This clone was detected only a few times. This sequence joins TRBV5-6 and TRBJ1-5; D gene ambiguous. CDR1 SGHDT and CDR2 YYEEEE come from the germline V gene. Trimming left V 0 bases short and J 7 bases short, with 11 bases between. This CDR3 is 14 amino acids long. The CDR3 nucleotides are TGTGCCAGCAGCTTGGCATACGGAAGGCAGCCCCAGCATTTT. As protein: CASSLAYGRQPQHF. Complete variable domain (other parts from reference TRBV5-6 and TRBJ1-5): DAGVTQSPTHLIKTRGQQVTLRCSPKSGHDTVSWYQQALGQGPQFIFQYYEEEERQRGNFPDRFSGHQFPNYSSELNVNALLLGDSALYLCASSLAYGRQPQHFGDGTRLSIL.

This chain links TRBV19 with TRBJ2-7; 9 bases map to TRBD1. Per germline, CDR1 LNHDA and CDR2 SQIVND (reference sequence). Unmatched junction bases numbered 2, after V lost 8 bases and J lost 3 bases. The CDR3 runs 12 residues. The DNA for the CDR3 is TGTGCCAGTGGGACAGGGCGCTACGAGCAGTACTTC. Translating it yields CASGTGRYEQYF.

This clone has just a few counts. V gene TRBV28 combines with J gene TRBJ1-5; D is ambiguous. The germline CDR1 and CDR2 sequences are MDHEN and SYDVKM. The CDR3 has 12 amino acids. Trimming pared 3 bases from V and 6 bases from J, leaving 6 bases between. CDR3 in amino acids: CASSLVFQPQHF. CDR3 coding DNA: TGTGCCAGCAGTTTGGTCTTTCAGCCCCAGCATTTT.

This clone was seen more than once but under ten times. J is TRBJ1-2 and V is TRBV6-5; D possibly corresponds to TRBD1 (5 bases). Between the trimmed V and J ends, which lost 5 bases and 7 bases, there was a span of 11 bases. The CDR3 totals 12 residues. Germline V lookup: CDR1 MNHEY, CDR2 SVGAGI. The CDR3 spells CASSRAGSGYTF. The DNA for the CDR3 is TGTGCCAGCAGTCGGGCAGGGAGTGGCTACACCTTC.

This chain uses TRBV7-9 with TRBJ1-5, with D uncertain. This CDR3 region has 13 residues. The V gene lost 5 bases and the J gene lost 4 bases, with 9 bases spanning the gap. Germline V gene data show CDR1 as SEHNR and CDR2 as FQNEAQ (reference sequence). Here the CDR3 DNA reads TGTGCCAGCAGCCCCAACCGGAATCAGCCCCAGCATTTT. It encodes CASSPNRNQPQHF. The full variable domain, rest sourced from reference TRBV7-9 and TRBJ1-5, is DTGVSQNPRHKITKRGQNVTFRCDPISEHNRLYWYRQTLGQGPEFLTYFQNEAQLEKSRLLSDRFSAERPKGSFSTLEIQRTEQGDSAMYLCASSPNRNQPQHFGDGTRLSIL.

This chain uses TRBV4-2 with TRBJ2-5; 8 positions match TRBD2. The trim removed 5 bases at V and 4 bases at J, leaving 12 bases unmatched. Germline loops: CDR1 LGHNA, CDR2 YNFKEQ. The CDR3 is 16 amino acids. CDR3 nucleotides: TGTGCCAGCAGCTTAGCGTGGAGCGGGAGATTAGAGACCCAGTACTTC. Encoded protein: CASSLAWSGRLETQYF.

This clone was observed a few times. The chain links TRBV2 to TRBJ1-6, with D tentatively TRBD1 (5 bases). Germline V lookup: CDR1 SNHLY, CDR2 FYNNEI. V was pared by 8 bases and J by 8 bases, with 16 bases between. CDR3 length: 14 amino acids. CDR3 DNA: TGTGCCAGCCTCTTCCAGGGAGTAGATTCACCCCTCCACTTT. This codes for CASLFQGVDSPLHF.

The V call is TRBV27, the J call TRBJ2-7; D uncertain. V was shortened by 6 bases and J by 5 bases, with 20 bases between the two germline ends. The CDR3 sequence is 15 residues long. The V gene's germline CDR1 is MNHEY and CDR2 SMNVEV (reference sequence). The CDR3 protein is CASSPYRGRLNEQYF. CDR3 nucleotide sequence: TGTGCCAGCAGCCCTTACCGCGGACGCCTGAACGAGCAGTACTTC.

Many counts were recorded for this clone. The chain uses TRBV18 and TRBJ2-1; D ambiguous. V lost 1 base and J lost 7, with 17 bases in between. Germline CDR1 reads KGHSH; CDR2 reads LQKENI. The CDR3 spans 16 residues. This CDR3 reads CASSPQGPGKHNEQFF. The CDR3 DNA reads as TGTGCCAGCTCACCACAGGGCCCAGGCAAGCATAATGAGCAGTTCTTC.